One and the same sample provided the 22 T cell receptor beta chains below, sequenced in a study of identical twins. TCRdb passed the 5' RACE reads through MiXCR, listing each CDR3 protein once. The data hold hundreds of thousands of distinct CDR3 sequences, with roughly 8.6% observed a single time. The sample also formed part of further work on yellow fever vaccine responses in identical twins.

Sequenced sample: memory (CD45RO+) T cells sorted from blood. The receptors derive from a woman younger than 30 in good health.

This clonotype was observed at least ten times. The gene calls are TRBV2 and TRBJ2-5; tentative D call: TRBD1 (5 bases). This CDR3 contains 15 residues. CDR1 and CDR2 from the germline V gene are SNHLY and FYNNEI. The V gene lost 4 bases and the J gene lost 1 base, with 13 bases spanning the gap. CDR3 sequence reads: CASSGAGLFQETQYF. As DNA, the CDR3 is TGTGCCAGCAGTGGGGCAGGGTTGTTCCAAGAGACCCAGTACTTC.

This chain joins TRBV7-9 and TRBJ1-2; 9 bases are a match to TRBD1. The CDR3 loop spans 15 amino acids. Germline V gene lookup returns CDR1 SEHNR and CDR2 FQNEAQ (reference sequence). Germline trimming cut 5 bases from V and 2 bases from J; bases unmatched to any gene: 6. As DNA, the CDR3 is TGTGCCAGCAGCCCGATGACAGGGGGGAACTATGGCTACACCTTC. This translates into CASSPMTGGNYGYTF.

The J gene is TRBJ2-4, the V gene TRBV4-1; D possibly uses TRBD1 or TRBD2 (6 bases each). Trimming took 3 bases from V and 2 from J, leaving 17 bases between them. The V gene's germline CDR1 is MGHRA and CDR2 YSYEKL. The CDR3 has 17 amino acids. Here the CDR3 reads CASSQGPGGLSKNIQYF. For the CDR3, the DNA is TGCGCCAGCAGCCAGGGTCCCGGGGGCTTATCCAAAAACATTCAGTACTTC.

This clonotype has a handful of counts. The V call is TRBV11-2, the J call TRBJ2-3; 7 bases are shared with TRBD2. CDR1 is SGHAT and CDR2 is FQNNGV in the germline V gene. J was trimmed by 3 bases and V by 5 bases; bases with no gene match: 11. The CDR3 contains 16 residues. The CDR3 loop reads CASSPGGSRTTDTQYF. In DNA, the CDR3 is TGTGCCAGCAGCCCCGGGGGGTCCCGAACGACAGATACGCAGTATTTT.

This clonotype appeared a few times. The V and J genes are TRBV20-1 and TRBJ1-5; 7 bases are shared with TRBD1. The CDR3 has 14 residues. J lost 4 bases, V lost 6 bases, and 9 bases had no gene match. Germline values: CDR1 DFQATT, CDR2 SNEGSKA (reference sequence). The CDR3 sequence: CSAEDRLPNQPQHF. The CDR3, as DNA: TGCAGTGCCGAGGACAGGCTGCCTAATCAGCCCCAGCATTTT.

The chain couples TRBV4-1 to TRBJ2-5, with D unresolved. From germline, CDR1 is MGHRA and CDR2 YSYEKL. The CDR3 has 14 residues. V was shortened by 0 bases and J by 1 base, with 6 bases between the two germline ends. CDR3 amino acids: CASSQETAQETQYF. Written as DNA, the CDR3 is TGCGCCAGCAGCCAAGAAACAGCCCAAGAGACCCAGTACTTC.

The chain joins TRBV3-1 to TRBJ2-2; the D is unclear. This CDR3 is built from 17 residues. The germline CDR1 and CDR2 sequences are LGHDT and YNNKEL (reference sequence). V was pared by 1 base and J by 2 bases, with 14 bases between. The CDR3 loop reads CASSQVYSSSNTGELFF. DNA of the CDR3: TGTGCCAGCAGCCAAGTTTACAGTAGCTCTAACACCGGGGAGCTGTTTTTT.

This clonotype was seen only a few times. The chain joins TRBV28 to TRBJ2-3, with TRBD2 matching 12 bases. Germline V lookup: CDR1 MDHEN, CDR2 SYDVKM. The V segment lost 6 bases and the J segment 1 base; nucleotides outside the gene matches: 5. The CDR3 runs to 16 residues. The DNA for the CDR3 is TGTGCCAGCAGCCCGACTAGCGGGAGCCGCACAGATACGCAGTATTTT. It translates to CASSPTSGSRTDTQYF.

The sample holds many counts of this clonotype. The rearrangement joins TRBV12-3 or TRBV12-4 to TRBJ2-5; TRBD1 matches 9 bases. The CDR3 loop spans 16 amino acids. Trimming took 3 bases from V and 3 from J; bases not matched to a gene: 8. The CDR3 DNA follows: TGTGCCAGCAGTTTTGGCCTCGGGACAGGGAAAGAGACCCAGTACTTC. It encodes CASSFGLGTGKETQYF.

This clonotype has only a few counts. V and J are TRBV24-1 and TRBJ2-1; 13 bases line up with TRBD2. This CDR3 has 17 residues. V dropped 2 bases and J dropped 9; count of bases not matched to a gene: 9. Germline assignment: CDR1 KGHDR and CDR2 SFDVKD. In nucleotides, the CDR3 is TGTGCCACCAGTGATTCTCTCGGACTAGCGGGGGAAGGTGAGCAGTTCTTC. Its translation: CATSDSLGLAGEGEQFF.

This clonotype was found many times. The chain combines TRBV29-1 with TRBJ1-2; D not resolved. Trimming took off 0 bases at V and 8 bases at J, with 7 bases between the two ends. The CDR3 contains 11 residues. CDR1 and CDR2 from the germline V gene are SQVTM and ANQGSEA. DNA for the CDR3: TGCAGCGTTGAAGAAGGACGGGGCTACACCTTC. Translation: CSVEEGRGYTF.

Ten or more counts support this clonotype. The chain has TRBV7-6 and TRBJ2-2; D gene unclear. The CDR3 runs 14 residues. Trimming removed 0 bases from V and 3 bases from J, with 5 bases in between. The germline V gene encodes CDR1 SGHVS and CDR2 FNYEAQ. The CDR3 nucleotides are TGTGCCAGCAGCTTAGCAGGAGACACCGGGGAGCTGTTTTTT. It encodes CASSLAGDTGELFF.

This clonotype was counted many times. The chain joins TRBV25-1 to TRBJ2-2; 8 nucleotides agree with TRBD1. This CDR3 has 14 residues. V was pared by 5 bases and J by 3 bases, with 2 bases of the junction left unmatched. Germline CDR1 MGHDK, CDR2 SYGVNS. For the CDR3, the DNA is TGTGCCAGCAGTCCACAGGGGGACACCGGGGAGCTGTTTTTT. Protein product: CASSPQGDTGELFF.

This clonotype has just a few counts. As DNA, the CDR3 is TGTGCCAGCAGCGGAAGTCCCCTCCGAGCGGTCAATGAGCAGTTCTTC. Protein: CASSGSPLRAVNEQFF. The rearrangement joins TRBV3-1 to TRBJ2-1; TRBD2 might be the D (5 bases). From germline, CDR1 is LGHDT and CDR2 YNNKEL (reference sequence). The V end was cut by 5 bases, the J end by 6 bases, with 20 bases between. This CDR3 contains 16 residues.

This clonotype was picked up many times. V and J are TRBV12-3 or TRBV12-4 and TRBJ1-5; D uncertain. This CDR3 has 13 residues. Trimming removed 4 bases at V and 7 bases at J, with 11 bases between. The CDR3 nucleotides are TGTGCCAGCAGTTCAGGCCCCGGCCAGCCCCAGCATTTT. It is translated as CASSSGPGQPQHF.

The table lists this clonotype with many counts. This chain connects TRBV20-1 to TRBJ2-1, with D maybe TRBD1 (6 bases). The CDR3 spans 12 residues. Trimming cost V 6 bases and J 10 bases, with 16 bases left between them. Germline CDR1 reads DFQATT; CDR2 reads SNEGSKA (reference sequence). CDR3 loop: CSAGMGAWEQFF. The CDR3 bases are TGCAGTGCCGGGATGGGGGCTTGGGAGCAGTTCTTC.

This clonotype was counted between two and nine times. The chain has TRBV11-1 and TRBJ2-2; D ambiguous. The CDR3 is made up of 13 amino acids. Germline lookup yields CDR1 SGHAT and CDR2 FQDESV (reference sequence). V dropped 3 bases and J dropped 4 bases, with 6 bases sitting between them. The CDR3 here is CASSFLGTGELFF. The CDR3 DNA is TGTGCCAGCAGCTTCCTAGGCACCGGGGAGCTGTTTTTT. The variable domain in full, completed from reference TRBV11-1 and TRBJ2-2, reads EAEVAQSPRYKITEKSQAVAFWCDPISGHATLYWYRQILGQGPELLVQFQDESVVDDSQLPKDRFSAERLKGVDSTLKIQPAELGDSAMYLCASSFLGTGELFFGEGSRLTVL.

The sample holds a few counts of this clonotype. The gene calls are TRBV10-1 and TRBJ2-5; a possible D gene is TRBD1 (6 bases). This CDR3 has 13 amino acids. Trimming shortened V by 4 bases and J by 5 bases, and 11 bases separated the two germline ends. Germline CDR1 and CDR2: WNHNN and SYGVQD (reference sequence). The CDR3 sequence is CASSGGGMETQYF. CDR3 in DNA: TGCGCCAGCAGTGGAGGGGGAATGGAGACCCAGTACTTC.

This clonotype has only a few counts. The genes are TRBV29-1 and TRBJ2-1; 8 nucleotides line up with TRBD1. CDR3 length equals 16 residues. The germline V gene encodes CDR1 SQVTM and CDR2 ANQGSEA. The junction had 14 bases not matched to a gene; V was cut back by 7 bases and J by 3 bases. The CDR3 loop reads CSAVSTRDRYYNEQFF. CDR3 sequence (DNA): TGCAGCGCCGTCTCGACCCGGGACAGGTACTACAATGAGCAGTTCTTC.

The CDR3 region is CASSGSRVGANTEAFF. In DNA, the CDR3 is TGTGCCAGCAGTGGTAGCAGGGTTGGGGCGAACACTGAAGCTTTCTTT. This chain uses TRBV6-1 with TRBJ1-1; possibly TRBD1 for D (5 bases). The CDR3 covers 16 residues. Deletions cut 4 bases from V and 1 base from J, with 16 bases between. Germline V gene data show CDR1 as MNHNS and CDR2 as SASEGT.

At least ten counts were recorded for this clonotype. The chain recombines TRBV7-9 with TRBJ1-3, with D uncertain. The CDR3 totals 16 residues. Per germline, CDR1 SEHNR and CDR2 FQNEAQ (reference sequence). V lost 8 bases, J lost 0 bases, and 17 bases lay in between. In DNA, the CDR3 is TGTGCCAGCTTAACAATTCCCGGGTTCTCTGGAAACACCATATATTTT. Translation: CASLTIPGFSGNTIYF.

This clonotype is termed medium-sized. The gene calls are TRBV6-1 and TRBJ2-1; D is unresolved. V was shortened by 1 base and J by 8 bases, with 18 bases between the two germline ends. In germline, CDR1 is MNHNS, CDR2 SASEGT. CDR3 length equals 16 residues. The CDR3 region is CASSEDPRLQRDEQFF. The CDR3 DNA reads TGTGCCAGCAGTGAAGACCCCCGACTTCAACGGGATGAGCAGTTCTTC.